This TCR beta chain was captured by sequencing in a study of type 1 regulatory T cells. Broader study findings: Type 1 regulatory T cells had a more restricted TCR repertoire than non-type 1 regulatory T cells.

TCRdb fed the reads into MiXCR, producing one record per CDR3 protein. The table lists 65,000 to 80,000 distinct CDR3 sequences, around 21% of them singletons. This clonotype was recorded many times. Its antigen is not identified. The CDR3 has 15 amino acids. V lost 4 bases to trimming and J lost 5 bases, with 15 bases between them. CDR1 and CDR2 (germline): MNHNS, SASEGT. This TCR was sampled from a human donor in good health. The rearrangement links TRBV6-1 to TRBJ1-5, with D tentatively TRBD1 (5 bases). Sequenced sample: cultured type 1 regulatory T (Tr1) cells, either the whole culture or a sorted fraction (not recorded which). CDR3 in amino acids: CASSGRRQTDQPQHF. The CDR3 coding sequence is TGTGCCAGCAGTGGAAGACGACAGACGGATCAGCCCCAGCATTTT.